These 19 T cell receptor beta chains came from one sample sequenced in a study of Graves' ophthalmopathy and Graves' hyperthyroidism. Researchers took RNA transcripts and amplified TCR beta CDR3 regions from them. The first-round RT-PCR employed HTBI primers together with the Qiagen OneStep RT-PCR kit. A multiplex PCR was then performed as the second round. Via MiXCR, TCRdb re-called the multiplex PCR reads, giving one row per CDR3 protein. The data contain approximately 1.2 million distinct CDR3 sequences, 35% to 40% of them singletons. Sequencing input: peripheral blood or thyroid tissue (not recorded which). All receptors derive from an adult man with Graves' hyperthyroidism.

CDR3 in DNA: TGCAGTGCCAAATTGGGGAATAGCAATCAGCCCCAGCATTTT. The encoded protein is CSAKLGNSNQPQHF. The V gene is TRBV20-1, the J gene TRBJ1-5; D ambiguous. The ends were cut back, 6 bases at V and 0 bases at J, with 12 bases in the middle. This CDR3 contains 14 residues. Germline CDR1 DFQATT, CDR2 SNEGSKA (reference sequence).

The V and J genes are TRBV7-2 and TRBJ2-7, with D perhaps TRBD2 (6 bases). Germline CDR1 SGHTA, CDR2 FQGNSA. V shed 5 bases and J shed 6 bases, with 20 bases lying between them. The length of the CDR3 is 15 residues. CDR3 residues: CASSQEPDYTIEQYF. The CDR3 DNA reads as TGTGCCAGCAGCCAAGAACCGGACTATACGATCGAGCAGTACTTC.

This clonotype was observed a few times. V usage is TRBV30 and J usage is TRBJ2-7; 8 bases fit TRBD1. This CDR3 comprises 13 residues. Trimming at V came to 8 bases and at J to 3 bases, leaving 9 bases not matched to a gene. The germline V gene has CDR1 GTSNPN and CDR2 SVGIG (reference sequence). In DNA form, the CDR3 reads TGTGCCGCAACGACAGGGGAGGTCTACGAGCAGTACTTC. Amino acid sequence: CAATTGEVYEQYF.

The V call is TRBV10-3, the J call TRBJ1-2; D may be TRBD1 (5 bases). Trimming removed 4 bases at V and 4 bases at J, with 19 bases between. The CDR3 has 16 residues. Germline V CDR1 and CDR2: ENHRY, SYGVKD. CDR3 in amino acids: CAISARAGERVYGYTF. The CDR3 DNA sequence: TGTGCCATCAGTGCTAGAGCGGGGGAAAGGGTCTATGGCTACACCTTC.

This chain links TRBV15 with TRBJ1-1, with a tentative D call TRBD1 (5 bases). CDR1 and CDR2 (germline): LNHNV, YYDKDF (reference sequence). V gave up 5 bases and J gave up 4 bases, with 11 bases separating them. This CDR3 has 13 residues. This CDR3 is CATSGGATTEAFF. CDR3 nucleotides: TGTGCCACCAGCGGAGGGGCCACCACTGAAGCTTTCTTT.

This clonotype was seen ten or more times. V is TRBV5-1 and J is TRBJ2-7, with 16 bases fitting TRBD2. The CDR3 has 17 residues. V shed 4 bases and J 2 bases; nucleotides not matched to a gene: 6. CDR1 SGHRS and CDR2 YFSETQ come from the germline V gene. The CDR3 nucleotides are TGCGCCAGCAGCACTGAGGGACTAGCGGGAGGGCCCTACGAGCAGTACTTC. Its protein product is CASSTEGLAGGPYEQYF.

This clonotype was picked up a small number of times. This chain joins TRBV7-8 and TRBJ2-7, with D possibly TRBD1 on 5 matching bases. V gave up 5 bases and J gave up 0 bases, with 14 bases separating them. Germline V lookup: CDR1 SGHVS, CDR2 FQNEAQ. This CDR3 is 15 amino acids long. DNA for the CDR3: TGTGCCAGCAGCCAGGAAACAGGCAACTCCTACGAGCAGTACTTC. This encodes CASSQETGNSYEQYF. Complete variable domain (other parts from reference TRBV7-8 and TRBJ2-7): GAGVSQSPRYKVAKRGQDVALRCDPISGHVSLFWYQQALGQGPEFLTYFQNEAQLDKSGLPSDRFFAERPEGSVSTLKIQRTQQEDSAVYLCASSQETGNSYEQYFGPGTRLTVT.

Ten or more counts support this clonotype. The chain uses TRBV4-1 and TRBJ2-5; D is perhaps TRBD2 (6 bases). Germline values: CDR1 MGHRA, CDR2 YSYEKL. Trimming stripped 1 base from V and 7 bases from J, with 10 bases between. The CDR3 is made up of 13 amino acids. CDR3 coding DNA: TGCGCCAGCAGCCAAGTATCCGGGGGGACCCAGTACTTC. It specifies CASSQVSGGTQYF.

V is TRBV5-1 and J is TRBJ2-5; D perhaps matches TRBD2 (5 bases). Germline CDR1 reads SGHRS; CDR2 reads YFSETQ. This CDR3 has 15 residues. V was shortened by 0 bases and J by 1 base, with 10 bases between the two germline ends. The CDR3 sequence: CASSLAAVSQETQYF. The CDR3 DNA reads as TGCGCCAGCAGCTTGGCAGCGGTATCCCAAGAGACCCAGTACTTC.

The chain couples TRBV30 to TRBJ1-4; D is uncertain. The germline CDR1 and CDR2 sequences are GTSNPN and SVGIG (reference sequence). The CDR3 contains 14 residues. V gave up 2 bases and J gave up 5 bases, with 12 bases separating them. CDR3 nucleotides: TGTGCCTGGAGTAAAGGAGAAAACAATGAAAAACTGTTTTTT. Translated, it gives CAWSKGENNEKLFF.

This clonotype was detected only a few times. The CDR3 nucleotides read TGTGCCAGCCGACGGGGATTGGGACAGGTGAACACTGAAGCTTTCTTT. Protein sequence: CASRRGLGQVNTEAFF. The chain links TRBV6-5 to TRBJ1-1; 8 bases agree with TRBD1. The CDR3 loop spans 16 amino acids. Germline CDR1 reads MNHEY; CDR2 reads SVGAGI. Germline trimming cut 8 bases from V and 0 bases from J; bases unmatched to any gene: 11.

This clonotype has ten or more counts. Relative to the germline gene, one junction end is altered; a read error may explain this. V gene TRBV10-3 combines with J gene TRBJ1-2; 7 positions match TRBD1. Per germline, CDR1 ENHRY and CDR2 SYGVKD. The CDR3 runs 15 residues. CDR3 sequence reads: CASSEGAWGRDGYTF. CDR3 DNA sequence: TGTGCCAGCAGTGAGGGGGCGTGGGGACGGGATGGCTACACCTTC.

Of note for this clonotype: This may be a read error: a much more frequent sequence differs by one nucleotide. The V call is TRBV9, the J call TRBJ1-4; D is perhaps TRBD1 (6 bases). This CDR3 has 14 residues. V was pared by 3 bases and J by 3 bases, with 9 bases between. Germline lookup yields CDR1 SGDLS and CDR2 YYNGEE. The CDR3 reads CASSEAGANEKLFF. CDR3 sequence (DNA): TGTGCCAGCAGCGAGGCAGGGGCTAATGAAAAACTGTTTTTT.

The chain recombines TRBV5-1 with TRBJ1-3; 7 bases line up with TRBD1. Trimming removed 5 bases from V and 4 bases from J; junction bases left unmatched: 9. Germline CDR1 is SGHRS and CDR2 is YFSETQ. CDR3 length equals 15 residues. CDR3 DNA: TGCGCCAGCAGACCCACAGGGGCGTCCGGAAACACCATATATTTT. Its protein is CASRPTGASGNTIYF.

The rearrangement joins TRBV7-3 to TRBJ2-5; 7 bases line up with TRBD2. CDR1 is SGHTA and CDR2 is FQGTGA in the germline V gene. V was clipped by 0 bases and J by 4 bases; unmatched bases: 5. CDR3 length equals 15 residues. The CDR3 DNA reads TGTGCCAGCAGCTTAACGGCGGGGGACCGAGAGACCCAGTACTTC. As protein: CASSLTAGDRETQYF.

The sample holds many counts of this clonotype. This chain connects TRBV7-8 to TRBJ2-7; 9 bases map to TRBD2. Germline V gene sequence: CDR1 SGHVS, CDR2 FQNEAQ. V lost 5 bases and J lost 0; bases outside the gene matches: 14. The CDR3 extends over 18 amino acids. The CDR3 DNA follows: TGTGCCAGCAGCACCACGATCACTAGCGGGCTGCGCTCCTACGAGCAGTACTTC. Amino acid sequence: CASSTTITSGLRSYEQYF.

The rearrangement uses TRBV13 and TRBJ2-5; 7 positions match TRBD2. CDR1 PRHDT and CDR2 FYEKMQ come from the germline V gene (reference sequence). V trimming: 0 bases; J trimming: 2 bases; junction bases outside the gene matches: 6. This CDR3 has 16 residues. The DNA of the CDR3 is TGTGCCAGCAGCTTAGGGAGGGAGGGTCAACAAGAGACCCAGTACTTC. Amino acid sequence: CASSLGREGQQETQYF.

This clonotype was observed at least ten times. The V and J genes are TRBV12-3 or TRBV12-4 and TRBJ2-5; D not certain. CDR3 length: 13 amino acids. Trimming left V 5 bases short and J 5 bases short, with 12 bases between. CDR3 nucleotides: TGTGCCAGCAGTCCGGTCTCTGGGGAGACCCAGTACTTC. Its protein is CASSPVSGETQYF.

The J gene is TRBJ2-7, the V gene TRBV20-1; 13 nucleotides align to TRBD2. The germline CDR1 and CDR2 sequences are DFQATT and SNEGSKA (reference sequence). The CDR3 is 14 residues long. The V and J ends lost 5 bases and 5 bases, in that order; junction bases with no gene match: 6. CDR3 sequence reads: CSADRTSGRDEQYF. The CDR3 DNA is TGCAGTGCTGACAGGACTAGCGGGAGAGACGAGCAGTACTTC.